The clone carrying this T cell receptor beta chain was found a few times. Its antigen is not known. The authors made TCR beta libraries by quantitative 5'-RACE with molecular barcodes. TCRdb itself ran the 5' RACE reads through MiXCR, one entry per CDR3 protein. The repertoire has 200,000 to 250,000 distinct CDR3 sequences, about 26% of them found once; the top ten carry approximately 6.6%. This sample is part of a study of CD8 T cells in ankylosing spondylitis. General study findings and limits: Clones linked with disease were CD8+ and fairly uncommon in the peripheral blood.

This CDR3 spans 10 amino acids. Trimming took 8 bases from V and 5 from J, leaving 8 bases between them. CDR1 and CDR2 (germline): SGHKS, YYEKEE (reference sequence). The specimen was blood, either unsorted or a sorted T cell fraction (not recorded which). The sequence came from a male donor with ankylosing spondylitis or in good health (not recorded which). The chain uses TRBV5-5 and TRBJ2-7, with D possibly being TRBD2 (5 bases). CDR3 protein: CARLGDEQYF. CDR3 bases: TGTGCCAGACTCGGGGACGAGCAGTACTTC.